The next 24 T cell receptor beta chains were all read from a single sample in a study of technical replicates of blood from several donors. Method: immunoSEQ multiplex PCR; TCRdb's copy keeps in-frame clones and lacks some. The sample shows around 80,000 clones, nearly 98% of them seen only once. Sequencing used T cells isolated from PBMCs. The receptor source for this set is a human donor in good health.

The chain uses TRBV6-5 and TRBJ1-1; weak D call: TRBD1 (5 bases). Trimming removed 1 base from V and 0 bases from J, with 12 bases in between. Germline assignment: CDR1 MNHEY and CDR2 SVGAGI. The CDR3 runs 16 residues. CDR3 sequence: CASSYFGGEVNTEAFF. In DNA form, the CDR3 reads TGTGCCAGCAGTTACTTCGGGGGGGAGGTGAACACTGAAGCTTTCTTT.

The chain uses TRBV5-1 and TRBJ1-1; 9 nucleotides line up with TRBD1. This CDR3 has 14 residues. The germline CDR1 and CDR2 sequences are SGHRS and YFSETQ. Losses at the gene ends were 5 bases for V and 8 bases for J; bases not matched to a gene: 10. This CDR3 reads CASRLTGGSEEAFF. In DNA, the CDR3 is TGCGCCAGCAGATTAACAGGGGGCTCAGAGGAAGCTTTCTTT.

Comments on this clone: The junction departs from germline at one end; a sequencing error may be responsible. The chain joins TRBV7-7 to TRBJ2-3, with D perhaps given as TRBD1 or TRBD2 (5 bases each). CDR3 length: 13 amino acids. Germline V gene lookup returns CDR1 SSHAT and CDR2 FNYEAQ (reference sequence). CDR3 DNA sequence: TGTGCTAGCAGCTTAGGGGAGACAGATACGCAGTATTTT. Translating it yields CASSLGETDTQYF. Together with reference TRBV7-7 and TRBJ2-3, the CDR3 gives the full variable domain: GAGVSQSPRYKVTKRGQDVTLRCDPISSHATLYWYQQALGQGPEFLTYFNYEAQPDKSGLPSDRFSAERPEGSISTLTIQRTEQRDSAMYRCASSLGETDTQYFGPGTRLTVL.

CDR3 residues: CASSVAPFREGAGELFF. CDR3 coding DNA: TGTGCCAGCAGCGTGGCCCCTTTTCGGGAGGGGGCCGGGGAGCTGTTTTTT. The V gene is TRBV5-6, the J gene TRBJ2-2; TRBD2 agrees at 8 bases. This CDR3 is 17 amino acids long. Germline CDR1 SGHDT, CDR2 YYEEEE. The junction had 14 bases not matched to a gene; V was cut back by 4 bases and J by 6 bases.

The V and J genes are TRBV6-4 and TRBJ2-2, with TRBD1 matching 7 bases. With V trimmed by 6 bases and J by 6 bases, 4 bases remained unmatched. The CDR3 is made up of 13 amino acids. Per the germline V gene, CDR1 is MRHNA and CDR2 is SNTAGT. CDR3 protein: CASRSQGAGELFF. In DNA, the CDR3 is TGTGCCAGCAGGAGTCAGGGGGCCGGGGAGCTGTTTTTT.

The rearrangement links TRBV18 to TRBJ2-7, with D possibly matching TRBD1 (5 bases). V was shortened by 2 bases and J by 5 bases, with 19 bases between the two germline ends. Germline V gene sequence: CDR1 KGHSH, CDR2 LQKENI. The CDR3 length is 16 residues. In DNA form, the CDR3 reads TGTGCCAGCTCACCATCATTACAGGTGAACCAGGACGAGCAGTACTTC. It is translated as CASSPSLQVNQDEQYF.

This clone has just one count. The chain combines TRBV7-9 with TRBJ2-6; tentative D call: TRBD1 (6 bases). CDR3 length: 19 amino acids. V lost 2 bases to trimming and J lost 1 base, with 18 bases between them. From germline, CDR1 is SEHNR and CDR2 FQNEAQ (reference sequence). CDR3 region: CASSLQGPNQPSGANVLTF. DNA of the CDR3: TGTGCCAGCAGCTTACAGGGGCCCAACCAGCCATCTGGGGCCAACGTCCTGACTTTC.

This sequence joins TRBV10-2 and TRBJ2-7; TRBD1 matches 8 bases. J lost 0 bases, V lost 3 bases, and 4 bases had no gene match. The CDR3 consists of 15 residues. Looked up from germline, CDR1 is WSHSY and CDR2 is SAAADI. CDR3 nucleotides: TGCGCCAGCAGTGACTACAGGGGGAGCTCCTACGAGCAGTACTTC. This gives the protein CASSDYRGSSYEQYF.

This clone came up once. This chain connects TRBV19 to TRBJ2-3, with D unclear. The V gene lost 1 base and the J gene lost 0 bases, with 5 bases spanning the gap. The CDR3 totals 14 residues. CDR1 is LNHDA and CDR2 is SQIVND in the germline V gene (reference sequence). The DNA for the CDR3 is TGTGCCAGTAGTATAGGGCACAGCACAGATACGCAGTATTTT. Translating gives CASSIGHSTDTQYF.

A few counts support this clone. CDR3 DNA sequence: TGTGCCAGCAGCTTAGGGTGGACAGCCTCAGGGGGTTCACCCCTCCACTTT. It yields the protein CASSLGWTASGGSPLHF. J is TRBJ1-6 and V is TRBV7-9; TRBD1 matches at 7 bases. CDR1 is SEHNR and CDR2 is FQNEAQ in the germline V gene (reference sequence). The CDR3 sequence is 17 residues long. The J segment lost 9 bases and the V segment lost 1 base, leaving 12 bases of the junction unmatched.

The V call is TRBV7-9, the J call TRBJ2-3; a weak D match, TRBD1 (6 bases). In germline, CDR1 is SEHNR, CDR2 FQNEAQ (reference sequence). The V gene lost 5 bases and the J gene lost 3 bases, with 15 bases spanning the gap. The CDR3 has 15 residues. The CDR3 DNA sequence: TGTGCCAGCAGCGGACGGACAGTACCTACAGATACGCAGTATTTT. The encoded protein is CASSGRTVPTDTQYF.

This chain uses TRBV7-9 with TRBJ2-4; D unresolved. CDR1 and CDR2 (germline): SEHNR, FQNEAQ (reference sequence). Trimming removed 2 bases from V and 5 bases from J, with 4 bases in between. CDR3 length: 12 amino acids. The CDR3 sequence: CASSLFENIQYF. In nucleotides, the CDR3 is TGTGCCAGCAGCTTATTCGAAAACATTCAGTACTTC.

This sequence joins TRBV18 and TRBJ2-3; 9 nucleotides agree with TRBD2. Trimming removed 2 bases from V and 0 bases from J; junction bases left unmatched: 9. The germline gives CDR1 KGHSH, CDR2 LQKENI. This CDR3 is built from 18 residues. As DNA, the CDR3 is TGTGCCAGCTCACCAAGTGCAAGCGGGGGGACTAGCACAGATACGCAGTATTTT. Its translation: CASSPSASGGTSTDTQYF.

The chain couples TRBV14 to TRBJ1-2; 9 bases fit TRBD1. The CDR3 is made up of 14 amino acids. CDR1 and CDR2 from the germline V gene are SGHDN and FVKESK. Trimming removed 4 bases from V and 7 bases from J; junction bases left unmatched: 7. CDR3 coding DNA: TGTGCCAGCAGCCGGACAGGGGATCGAAGTGGCTACACCTTC. Protein: CASSRTGDRSGYTF.

The chain recombines TRBV19 with TRBJ2-7; D uncertain. The germline CDR1 and CDR2 sequences are LNHDA and SQIVND (reference sequence). The V and J ends lost 6 bases and 6 bases respectively, with 15 bases between them. This CDR3 region has 13 residues. This chain's CDR3 is CASSDLGTREQYF. DNA for the CDR3: TGTGCCAGTAGCGACCTGGGCACTCGCGAGCAGTACTTC.

The J gene is TRBJ1-1, the V gene TRBV7-9; D perhaps matches TRBD1 (5 bases). Germline V CDR1 and CDR2: SEHNR, FQNEAQ (reference sequence). The CDR3 has 15 residues. V was pared by 4 bases and J by 2 bases, with 14 bases between. The CDR3 loop reads CASSSIDSSNTEAFF. The CDR3 DNA reads as TGTGCCAGCAGCTCCATAGACAGTTCAAACACTGAAGCTTTCTTT.

The rearrangement links TRBV9 to TRBJ1-1, with D maybe TRBD1 (6 bases). V lost 6 bases and J 5 bases, leaving 20 bases between the germline ends. The germline gives CDR1 SGDLS, CDR2 YYNGEE. The CDR3 is made up of 15 amino acids. Here the CDR3 DNA reads TGTGCCAGCACCTACATTTCAGGGGTTTGGACTGAAGCTTTCTTT. Protein: CASTYISGVWTEAFF.

The chain employs TRBV27 and TRBJ2-2; no reliable D call. The CDR3 runs 14 residues. In germline, CDR1 is MNHEY, CDR2 SMNVEV (reference sequence). Trimming removed 4 bases from V and 1 base from J, with 7 bases in between. CDR3 nucleotide sequence: TGTGCCAGCAGTTATACAGAGAACACCGGGGAGCTGTTTTTT. Protein: CASSYTENTGELFF.

The chain joins TRBV10-3 to TRBJ2-7; D possibly corresponds to TRBD1 (6 bases). The CDR3 spans 14 residues. From germline, CDR1 is ENHRY and CDR2 SYGVKD. V was pared by 7 bases and J by 2 bases, with 15 bases between. CDR3 sequence: CAITEARGTYEQYF. The CDR3 region has the DNA TGTGCCATCACCGAGGCCAGGGGAACCTACGAGCAGTACTTC.

The gene calls are TRBV11-2 and TRBJ2-3, with 14 bases matching TRBD2. With 5 bases clipped from V and 5 bases from J, the junction kept 6 bases outside the gene matches. The CDR3 covers 16 residues. Germline assignment: CDR1 SGHAT and CDR2 FQNNGV. CDR3 nucleotides: TGTGCCAGCAGCCGGCACGGACTAGCGGGGGGAGATACGCAGTATTTT. Its protein is CASSRHGLAGGDTQYF.

The chain is built from TRBV19 and TRBJ1-3, with a tentative D call TRBD1 (6 bases). The V gene lost 7 bases and the J gene lost 0 bases, with 16 bases spanning the gap. CDR3 length equals 16 residues. Germline assignment: CDR1 LNHDA and CDR2 SQIVND (reference sequence). CDR3 residues: CASTMSGQNSGNTIYF. The CDR3 DNA is TGTGCCAGTACCATGTCGGGACAAAACTCTGGAAACACCATATATTTT.

The chain couples TRBV30 to TRBJ2-3, with TRBD1 as a possible D gene (6 bases). Trimming took 1 base from V and 5 from J, leaving 10 bases between them. This CDR3 is 13 amino acids long. Germline-derived CDR1 and CDR2 are GTSNPN and SVGIG (reference sequence). The CDR3: CAWSGQVEDTQYF. As DNA, the CDR3 is TGTGCCTGGAGTGGACAGGTGGAAGATACGCAGTATTTT. The full variable domain, in which reference TRBV30 and TRBJ2-3 provide the parts outside the CDR3, is SQTIHQWPATLVQPVGSPLSLECTVEGTSNPNLYWYRQAAGRGLQLLFYSVGIGQISSEVPQNLSASRPQDRQFILSSKKLLLSDSGFYLCAWSGQVEDTQYFGPGTRLTVL.

V and J are TRBV18 and TRBJ2-6; the D is unclear. Germline V lookup: CDR1 KGHSH, CDR2 LQKENI. The CDR3 sequence is 16 residues long. The V gene lost 1 base and the J gene lost 0 bases, with 7 bases spanning the gap. CDR3 bases: TGTGCCAGCTCACCACGCGACAACTCTGGGGCCAACGTCCTGACTTTC. Protein: CASSPRDNSGANVLTF.

The V and J genes are TRBV7-8 and TRBJ1-2; TRBD1 is a possible D gene (5 bases). V gave up 1 base and J gave up 3 bases, with 12 bases separating them. The CDR3 has 15 amino acids. CDR1 and CDR2 (germline): SGHVS, FQNEAQ. This CDR3 reads CASSLEAGHHYGYTF. CDR3 in DNA: TGTGCCAGCAGCTTAGAGGCAGGGCATCACTATGGCTACACCTTC.